The 27 T cell receptor beta chains presented below share a single source sample, sequenced in a study of post-analysis software for immune sequencing data. General study results and limits: Five or six TRBV segments, TRBV5-6, TRBV5-1 and TRBV20-1 among them, were found more frequent in patients than controls.

cDNA libraries of TCR beta carried unique molecular identifiers. TCRdb reanalysed the PCR reads using MiXCR and keeps one entry per CDR3 protein. The sample has about 430,000 distinct CDR3 sequences, approximately 42% seen once. Their antigens are not known. Input material: blood. The receptor set was obtained from a girl aged 2 to 9 with multiple sclerosis.

In its sample, this clonotype was seen a few times. The chain has TRBV9 and TRBJ2-1; a weak D match, TRBD1 (6 bases). Germline loops: CDR1 SGDLS, CDR2 YYNGEE. The CDR3 has 17 amino acids. The V end lost 1 base, the J end lost 2 bases, and 16 bases lay between the germline ends. The CDR3 sequence: CASSVRRDRDTYNEQFF. The CDR3 DNA sequence: TGTGCCAGCAGCGTACGTCGGGACCGGGACACCTACAATGAGCAGTTCTTC.

The V gene is TRBV6-2 or TRBV6-3, the J gene TRBJ2-3; 8 bases map to TRBD2. In germline, CDR1 is MNHEY, CDR2 SVGEGT. This CDR3 has 15 amino acids. Trimming removed 5 bases from V and 1 base from J; junction bases left unmatched: 5. CDR3 amino acids: CASSGLARGTDTQYF. CDR3 DNA: TGTGCCAGCAGTGGACTAGCTAGGGGCACAGATACGCAGTATTTT.

This chain connects TRBV7-8 to TRBJ1-1, with D perhaps matching TRBD1 (5 bases). CDR3 length equals 15 residues. Germline V CDR1 and CDR2: SGHVS, FQNEAQ. Trimming stripped 8 bases from V and 2 bases from J, with 18 bases between. Written as DNA, the CDR3 is TGTGCCAGCGCCCCATGGACAAAAACCAACACTGAAGCTTTCTTT. Translated, it gives CASAPWTKTNTEAFF.

This clonotype was observed a handful of times. The V and J genes are TRBV12-3 or TRBV12-4 and TRBJ2-7, with TRBD2 matching over 11 bases. The CDR3 is 15 residues long. Trimming removed 4 bases from V and 2 bases from J; junction bases left unmatched: 4. The CDR3 loop reads CASSSNSGRAYEQYF. The CDR3 DNA sequence: TGTGCCAGCAGTTCCAATAGCGGGAGGGCCTACGAGCAGTACTTC.

This clonotype was seen a few times. The chain combines TRBV3-1 with TRBJ1-5; 9 bases align to TRBD1. The ends lost 2 bases at V and 7 bases at J; junction bases unmatched: 18. From germline, CDR1 is LGHDT and CDR2 YNNKEL (reference sequence). The CDR3 sequence is 19 residues long. The CDR3 loop is CASSQWAPGTGYMRQPQHF. CDR3 in DNA: TGTGCCAGCAGCCAATGGGCCCCCGGGACAGGGTATATGAGGCAGCCCCAGCATTTT.

The rearrangement links TRBV20-1 to TRBJ2-3; 7 positions agree with TRBD1. Germline-derived CDR1 and CDR2 are DFQATT and SNEGSKA (reference sequence). This CDR3 has 12 residues. V lost 6 bases to trimming and J lost 9 bases; unmatched junction nucleotides: 9. CDR3 in amino acids: CSASDQGDTQYF. The CDR3 nucleotides read TGCAGTGCATCAGACCAGGGGGACACGCAGTATTTT.

This clonotype occurred many times. The chain employs TRBV7-2 and TRBJ2-5, with unresolved D. This CDR3 comprises 13 residues. Germline values: CDR1 SGHTA, CDR2 FQGNSA. The V end was cut by 5 bases, the J end by 7 bases, with 14 bases between. CDR3 loop: CASSAIRSGTQYF. CDR3 bases: TGTGCCAGCAGCGCCATTCGATCGGGGACCCAGTACTTC.

In this sample, this clonotype turned up a few times. The rearrangement uses TRBV18 and TRBJ1-5; D uncertain. This CDR3 contains 13 residues. V shed 6 bases and J shed 5 bases, with 11 bases lying between them. The germline V gene has CDR1 KGHSH and CDR2 LQKENI. CDR3 residues: CASSPGRDQPQHF. Here the CDR3 DNA reads TGTGCCAGCTCTCCCGGACGGGATCAGCCCCAGCATTTT.

The chain combines TRBV28 with TRBJ2-4; 7 bases agree with TRBD1. The germline CDR1 and CDR2 sequences are MDHEN and SYDVKM. V was clipped by 6 bases and J by 1 base; unmatched bases: 6. The CDR3 has 15 amino acids. The CDR3 spells CASSTTGMAKNIQYF. CDR3 DNA sequence: TGTGCCAGCAGCACGACAGGGATGGCCAAAAACATTCAGTACTTC.

A few counts support this clonotype. The V gene is TRBV4-1, the J gene TRBJ2-1; the match to TRBD2 covers 9 bases. V lost 7 bases to trimming and J lost 8 bases; unmatched junction nucleotides: 12. The CDR3 spans 15 residues. Germline CDR1 reads MGHRA; CDR2 reads YSYEKL. CDR3 bases: TGCGCCAGCAAAAAGGGATTAGCGGGGGATTATGAGCAGTTCTTC. Its protein is CASKKGLAGDYEQFF.

The CDR3 sequence is CASSLIGGGDQPQHF. CDR3 DNA: TGTGCCAGCAGCTTGATTGGGGGAGGGGATCAGCCCCAGCATTTT. The V gene is TRBV11-2, the J gene TRBJ1-5, with TRBD1 as a possible D gene (5 bases). V lost 3 bases, J lost 5 bases, and 14 bases lay in between. Germline CDR1 and CDR2: SGHAT and FQNNGV. The CDR3 contains 15 residues.

The chain has TRBV20-1 and TRBJ1-1; D gene unclear. V lost 3 bases and J 5 bases, leaving 7 bases between the germline ends. Looked up from germline, CDR1 is DFQATT and CDR2 is SNEGSKA (reference sequence). The CDR3 extends over 11 amino acids. CDR3 in DNA: TGCAGTGCTAGGCTGCGGACTGAAGCTTTCTTT. It codes for CSARLRTEAFF.

The chain has TRBV18 and TRBJ1-2; a possible D gene is TRBD1 (5 bases). CDR1 KGHSH and CDR2 LQKENI come from the germline V gene. The CDR3 is 15 amino acids. V was clipped by 2 bases and J by 2 bases, with 12 bases between them. Here the CDR3 reads CASSPAGHGNYGYTF. DNA for the CDR3: TGTGCCAGCTCACCAGCAGGACACGGGAACTATGGCTACACCTTC.

The rearrangement uses TRBV7-9 and TRBJ1-1; a weak D match, TRBD1 (6 bases). Germline V gene data show CDR1 as SEHNR and CDR2 as FQNEAQ (reference sequence). The CDR3 runs to 12 residues. Trimming pared 5 bases from V and 8 bases from J, leaving 12 bases between. The CDR3 DNA reads as TGTGCCAGCAGCCGGGGGCCTACCGAAGCTTTCTTT. Residues: CASSRGPTEAFF. Combining the CDR3 with reference TRBV7-9 and TRBJ1-1 gives the whole variable domain DTGVSQNPRHKITKRGQNVTFRCDPISEHNRLYWYRQTLGQGPEFLTYFQNEAQLEKSRLLSDRFSAERPKGSFSTLEIQRTEQGDSAMYLCASSRGPTEAFFGQGTRLTVV.

This sequence joins TRBV6-5 and TRBJ1-1; D gene uncertain. The ends were cut back, 5 bases at V and 5 bases at J, with 12 bases in the middle. The germline gives CDR1 MNHEY, CDR2 SVGAGI. The CDR3 contains 13 residues. The CDR3 region is CASSAPGSTEAFF. The CDR3 DNA reads TGTGCCAGCAGTGCTCCCGGGAGTACTGAAGCTTTCTTT.

V gene TRBV20-1 combines with J gene TRBJ2-3; D perhaps matches TRBD2 (6 bases). Germline V gene sequence: CDR1 DFQATT, CDR2 SNEGSKA (reference sequence). Trimming took off 5 bases at V and 6 bases at J, with 15 bases between the two ends. This CDR3 contains 13 residues. CDR3 sequence: CSARNGSLDTQYF. The CDR3 region has the DNA TGCAGTGCTCGGAACGGGAGTTTGGATACGCAGTATTTT.

This clonotype came up a few times. The chain employs TRBV9 and TRBJ2-5, with D uncertain. Germline V CDR1 and CDR2: SGDLS, YYNGEE. The CDR3 is made up of 14 amino acids. Trimming shortened V by 0 bases and J by 1 base, and 7 bases separated the two germline ends. CDR3 coding DNA: TGTGCCAGCAGCGTAGCAGGCAGCCAAGAGACCCAGTACTTC. Translated, it gives CASSVAGSQETQYF.

The rearrangement joins TRBV20-1 to TRBJ1-2; tentatively, D is TRBD1 (5 bases). The ends were cut back, 0 bases at V and 2 bases at J, with 10 bases in the middle. CDR3 length equals 14 residues. CDR1 is DFQATT, CDR2 SNEGSKA, per germline (reference sequence). The CDR3 region is CSAREQTGNYGYTF. CDR3 DNA sequence: TGCAGTGCTAGAGAACAAACAGGCAACTATGGCTACACCTTC.

This clonotype was observed a handful of times. V usage is TRBV27 and J usage is TRBJ2-5; the D gene is possibly TRBD1 (5 bases). The CDR3 consists of 17 residues. The germline V gene has CDR1 MNHEY and CDR2 SMNVEV (reference sequence). The ends were cut back, 2 bases at V and 0 bases at J, with 16 bases in the middle. Here the CDR3 DNA reads TGTGCCAGCAGTTTAGAGGCAGGGCGAAGCCACCAAGAGACCCAGTACTTC. It specifies CASSLEAGRSHQETQYF.

The V gene is TRBV11-1, the J gene TRBJ1-2; TRBD1 matches at 8 bases. Per germline, CDR1 SGHAT and CDR2 FQDESV (reference sequence). Unmatched junction bases numbered 22, after V lost 1 base and J lost 0 bases. The CDR3 length is 22 residues. The chain's CDR3 is CASSLGGGPWDRSRTANYGYTF. The CDR3 nucleotides read TGTGCCAGCAGCTTAGGCGGGGGCCCATGGGACAGGAGCCGGACGGCTAACTATGGCTACACCTTC.

The V and J genes are TRBV6-2 or TRBV6-3 and TRBJ2-1; TRBD2 aligns across 11 bases. V trimming: 2 bases; J trimming: 0 bases; junction bases outside the gene matches: 9. Germline CDR1 MNHEY, CDR2 SVGEGT. This CDR3 has 19 residues. CDR3 sequence (DNA): TGTGCCAGCAGTTACCAACTAGCGGGGGCCTGGAGCTCCTACAATGAGCAGTTCTTC. It specifies CASSYQLAGAWSSYNEQFF.

This clonotype has just a few counts. The chain uses TRBV10-3 and TRBJ2-1, with 7 bases identical to TRBD1. Looked up from germline, CDR1 is ENHRY and CDR2 is SYGVKD. This CDR3 comprises 15 residues. After removal of 6 bases from V and 7 bases from J, the junction contained 12 bases not matched to a gene. CDR3 DNA sequence: TGTGCCATCAGCGAACGGGGACAGACGGGTAATGAGCAGTTCTTC. It encodes CAISERGQTGNEQFF.

The gene calls are TRBV5-1 and TRBJ1-2; D gene unclear. V lost 6 bases, J lost 0 bases, and 18 bases lay in between. Germline V gene sequence: CDR1 SGHRS, CDR2 YFSETQ. The CDR3 totals 16 residues. The CDR3 loop is CASNLAASLTNYGYTF. The CDR3 coding sequence is TGCGCCAGCAACTTAGCAGCAAGTCTTACTAACTATGGCTACACCTTC.

The rearrangement links TRBV5-1 to TRBJ2-1; 12 bases match TRBD2. V shed 8 bases and J 9 bases; nucleotides not matched to a gene: 9. The germline V gene has CDR1 SGHRS and CDR2 YFSETQ. This CDR3 is 14 amino acids long. The CDR3 region is CASSSGREAAEQFF. Written as DNA, the CDR3 is TGCGCCAGTTCTAGCGGGAGGGAGGCTGCTGAGCAGTTCTTC.

This clonotype occurred a few times. The chain has TRBV6-5 and TRBJ1-6; 7 nucleotides agree with TRBD1. The CDR3 contains 15 residues. Germline loops: CDR1 MNHEY, CDR2 SVGAGI. Trimming removed 0 bases from V and 6 bases from J; junction bases left unmatched: 2. The chain's CDR3 is CASSYSGTANSPLHF. In DNA, the CDR3 is TGTGCCAGCAGTTACTCCGGGACAGCTAATTCACCCCTCCACTTT.

DNA of the CDR3: TGTGCCATCAGGTCCACTAGCGGGATCACAGATACGCAGTATTTT. Protein sequence: CAIRSTSGITDTQYF. This rearrangement joins TRBV10-3 to TRBJ2-3; 10 bases agree with TRBD2. Trimming cost V 6 bases and J 2 bases; bases outside gene matches: 5. The CDR3 is made up of 15 amino acids. Germline V gene lookup returns CDR1 ENHRY and CDR2 SYGVKD.

The chain is built from TRBV12-3 or TRBV12-4 and TRBJ2-1; possibly TRBD2 for D (5 bases). V lost 1 base and J 9 bases, leaving 10 bases between the germline ends. CDR3 length: 13 residues. The CDR3 protein is CASSLGGEGEQFF. Here the CDR3 DNA reads TGTGCCAGCAGTTTAGGTGGAGAGGGTGAGCAGTTCTTC.